These T cell receptor beta chains were read from a single sample in a study of blood T cell repertoires in COVID-19. The table came from immunoSEQ multiplex PCR; TCRdb's copy has only in-frame clones and leaves some out. Counted here are fewer than 350,000 clones, 85% to 90% occurring once; the ten biggest clones make up approximately 12%. Sequencing was done on a sample of peripheral blood. Receptor source: a woman younger than 45 with COVID-19, enrolled during active disease. Both conserved end residues are part of each CDR3. The order of the fields is clone size, V gene, D gene, J gene, CDR3 protein, CDR3 DNA. The D gene is left open where the match is weak. Expanded clones get a size class; other rows say once, few or many, or leave the size out.

>NA|TRBV10-3|TRBD2|TRBJ2-3
CAISDYGLAATDTQYF
TGTGCCATCAGTGACTACGGACTAGCGGCCACAGATACGCAGTATTTT
>NA|TRBV27|NA|TRBJ2-4
CASSLDRLLAKNIQYF
TGTGCCAGCAGTTTGGACAGACTACTAGCCAAAAACATTCAGTACTTC
>once|TRBV4-1|NA|TRBJ2-1
CASSQGTLRVYNEQFF
TGCGCCAGCAGCCAAGGAACTCTACGAGTTTACAATGAGCAGTTCTTC
>NA|TRBV5-4|NA|TRBJ1-4
CASSLVGQHEKLFF
TGTGCCAGCAGCTTGGTTGGACAACATGAAAAACTGTTTTTT
>many|TRBV4-2|TRBD2|TRBJ2-7
CASSQGLAGSYEQYF
TGTGCCAGCAGCCAAGGACTAGCGGGCTCCTACGAGCAGTACTTC
>few|TRBV9|TRBD2|TRBJ2-1
CASTRGLAGHNEQFF
TGTGCCAGCACCCGTGGGCTAGCGGGACACAATGAGCAGTTCTTC
>NA|TRBV19|NA|TRBJ1-1
CASKFSGSSTEAFF
TGTGCCAGTAAATTCTCCGGGTCTTCCACTGAAGCTTTCTTT
>NA|TRBV18|NA|TRBJ2-7
CASSNRVYEQYF
TGTGCCAGCTCAAACAGGGTCTACGAGCAGTACTTC
>once|TRBV7-9|TRBD2|TRBJ2-7
CASSPRTGGPYEQYF
TGTGCCAGCAGCCCACGGACGGGAGGGCCCTACGAGCAGTACTTC
>once|TRBV30|NA|TRBJ1-2
CAWRFNYGYTF
TGTGCCTGGCGTTTTAACTATGGCTACACCTTC
>NA|TRBV13|NA|TRBJ2-6
CASSFLTDSGANVLTF
TGTGCCAGCAGCTTCCTGACAGACTCTGGGGCCAACGTCCTGACTTTC
>NA|TRBV5-3|NA|TRBJ1-2
CARSSPDGEYFYGYTF
TGTGCCAGAAGCTCGCCCGATGGGGAGTATTTCTATGGCTACACCTTC
>NA|TRBV6-5|NA|TRBJ2-4
CASRTVLAKNIQYF
TGTGCCAGCAGGACTGTTCTAGCCAAAAACATTCAGTACTTC
>NA|TRBV27|NA|TRBJ2-5
CASSLMDRRAQYF
TGTGCCAGCAGTTTAATGGACCGGCGGGCCCAGTACTTC
>once|TRBV19|TRBD1|TRBJ2-5
CASSPGTGAQETQYF
TGTGCCAGTAGTCCCGGGACAGGGGCGCAAGAGACCCAGTACTTC
>NA|TRBV11-2|NA|TRBJ2-5
CASSLASQETQYF
TGTGCCAGCAGCTTAGCCAGCCAAGAGACCCAGTACTTC
>NA|TRBV24-1|NA|TRBJ1-1
CATMNPTGGSTEAFF
TGTGCCACCATGAACCCTACGGGGGGAAGCACTGAAGCTTTCTTT
>once|TRBV5-5|NA|TRBJ2-7
CASSPSRSYYEQYF
TGTGCCAGCAGCCCCTCTCGGTCCTACTACGAGCAGTACTTC
>NA|TRBV28|NA|TRBJ1-6
CASSFSISRVGSSYNSPLHF
TGTGCCAGCAGTTTTTCCATCAGTCGTGTCGGGAGCTCCTATAATTCACCCCTCCACTTT
>NA|TRBV11-2|NA|TRBJ1-5
CASTSGQRNQPQHF
TGTGCCAGCACCTCGGGACAAAGGAATCAGCCCCAGCATTTT
>once|TRBV5-1|NA|TRBJ2-5
CASSMTGETQYF
TGCGCCAGCAGCATGACGGGAGAGACCCAGTACTTC
>NA|TRBV10-3|NA|TRBJ1-2
CAIRGADSNYGYTF
TGTGCCATCCGGGGGGCAGATTCTAACTATGGCTACACCTTC
>few|TRBV4-2|NA|TRBJ2-3
CASSQTGSTDTQYF
TGTGCCAGCAGCCAGACAGGTAGCACAGATACGCAGTATTTT
>NA|TRBV12-3/TRBV12-4|NA|TRBJ2-1
CASRQTVGEQFF
TGTGCCAGCAGGCAGACAGTCGGTGAGCAGTTCTTC
>NA|TRBV18|TRBD2|TRBJ2-7
CASSPGSGGGSYEQYF
TGTGCCAGCTCACCAGGGTCCGGCGGGGGCTCCTACGAGCAGTACTTC
>NA|TRBV7-9|NA|TRBJ2-3
CASSRRESRADTQYF
TGTGCCAGCAGCCGGAGGGAGAGCAGGGCAGATACGCAGTATTTT
>NA|TRBV11-2|TRBD2|TRBJ2-7
CASSLALAGAYEQYF
TGTGCCAGCAGCTTAGCACTAGCGGGGGCCTACGAGCAGTACTTC
>NA|TRBV15|NA|TRBJ1-1
CATSSFLGANEAFF
TGTGCCACCAGCAGTTTTCTGGGAGCCAATGAAGCTTTCTTT
>NA|TRBV21-1|NA|TRBJ1-3
CASSKVDREGGRSGNTIYF
TGTGCCAGCAGCAAAGTGGACAGGGAAGGAGGAAGGTCTGGAAACACCATATATTTT
>NA|TRBV11-3|TRBD1|TRBJ1-2
CASSFWWRQGGEPPYGYTF
TGTGCCAGCAGTTTTTGGTGGAGACAGGGGGGCGAGCCACCCTATGGCTACACCTTC
>NA|TRBV29-1|TRBD1|TRBJ2-7
CSVALGTGIEQYF
TGCAGCGTTGCCCTCGGGACAGGGATCGAGCAGTACTTC
>NA|TRBV2|TRBD2|TRBJ2-5
CASSERNGGYRGETQYF
TGTGCCAGCAGTGAGAGGAACGGGGGGTACAGAGGAGAGACCCAGTACTTC
>NA|TRBV7-9|TRBD1|TRBJ2-2
CASSPWTGTRTGELFF
TGTGCCAGCAGCCCGTGGACAGGGACCAGGACCGGGGAGCTGTTTTTT
>NA|TRBV12-5|NA|TRBJ2-3
CASASLRQTDTQYF
TGTGCTAGTGCCTCACTTCGACAGACAGATACGCAGTATTTT
>NA|TRBV9|TRBD2|TRBJ2-1
CASSPRLAGVKNEQFF
TGTGCCAGCAGCCCCCGACTAGCGGGGGTTAAAAATGAGCAGTTCTTC
>NA|TRBV29-1|TRBD1|TRBJ1-4
CSVYLQGSNEKLFF
TGCAGCGTCTATTTACAGGGGTCAAATGAAAAACTGTTTTTT
>NA|TRBV6-6|TRBD2|TRBJ2-1
CASSLTSGGASGEQFF
TGTGCCAGCAGCCTAACTAGCGGGGGGGCCTCGGGAGAGCAGTTCTTC
>NA|TRBV7-8|TRBD1|TRBJ2-5
CASSFENRGETQYF
TGTGCCAGCAGCTTTGAAAACAGGGGAGAGACCCAGTACTTC
>NA|TRBV6-6|TRBD2|TRBJ2-5
CASSYGIAGRQETQYF
TGTGCCAGCAGTTACGGGATAGCGGGGCGGCAAGAGACCCAGTACTTC
>NA|TRBV5-6|NA|TRBJ2-1
CASSPGRGWDEQFF
TGTGCCAGCAGCCCTGGGAGGGGGTGGGATGAGCAGTTCTTC
>NA|TRBV5-1|NA|TRBJ2-7
CASSLVGTNYEQYF
TGCGCCAGCAGCTTGGTAGGGACAAACTACGAGCAGTACTTC